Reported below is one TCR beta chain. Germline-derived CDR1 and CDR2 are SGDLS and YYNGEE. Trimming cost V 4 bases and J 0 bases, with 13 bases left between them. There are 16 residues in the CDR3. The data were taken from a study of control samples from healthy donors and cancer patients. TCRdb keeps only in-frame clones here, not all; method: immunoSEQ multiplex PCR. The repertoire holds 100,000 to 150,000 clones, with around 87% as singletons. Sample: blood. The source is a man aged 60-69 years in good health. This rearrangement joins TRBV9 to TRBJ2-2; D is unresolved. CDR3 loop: CASSYLPEPNTGELFF. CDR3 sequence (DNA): TGTGCCAGCAGCTATCTACCAGAACCGAACACCGGGGAGCTGTTTTTT.